This TCR beta chain is from a study of OX40 agonist ivuxolimab in advanced cancers. Turning to the study itself: The dose of intravenous ivuxolimab that patients received every 2 weeks ranged from 0.01 to 10 mg/kg.

Some clones are missing from TCRdb's copy, which holds only in-frame ones; the method was immunoSEQ multiplex PCR. The data show around 45,000 clones, around nine tenths seen once. V lost 4 bases and J 7 bases, leaving 18 bases between the germline ends. Germline V gives CDR1 SGHTS, CDR2 YDEGEE. The CDR3 runs to 15 residues. This specimen consisted of CD4+ or CD8+ T cells sorted from blood, obtained in a trial of the OX40 agonist ivuxolimab. The chain has TRBV5-8 and TRBJ1-5; D may be TRBD1 (5 bases). This sequence originates from an adult with an advanced solid tumor such as melanoma, head and neck, liver or kidney cancer. The CDR3 region has the DNA TGTGCCAGCAGCCTCCCCAGGGAGAGCGGCCAGCCCCAGCATTTT. This codes for CASSLPRESGQPQHF.